These 30 T cell receptor beta chains were sequenced from one sample in a study of shared clonotypes between healthy human individuals. Method: immunoSEQ multiplex PCR; TCRdb's copy keeps in-frame clones and lacks some. The sample lists around 1.6 million clones; around 98% were seen once. The sequencing input was naive CD4+ T cells sorted from blood. As for subset: CD45RA+ positively selected. Every receptor here comes from a man aged 25 to 40 in good health.

The rearrangement uses TRBV4-1 and TRBJ2-2; D is ambiguous. Germline V gene sequence: CDR1 MGHRA, CDR2 YSYEKL. CDR3 length: 14 residues. V gave up 2 bases and J gave up 0 bases, with 4 bases separating them. The CDR3 DNA is TGCGCCAGCAGCCAACCTGCGAACACCGGGGAGCTGTTTTTT. It is translated as CASSQPANTGELFF.

This clone was observed a single time. This chain uses TRBV28 with TRBJ1-4; TRBD1 agrees at 10 bases. The CDR3 length is 17 residues. Trimming removed 8 bases from V and 0 bases from J; junction bases left unmatched: 9. CDR1 MDHEN and CDR2 SYDVKM come from the germline V gene. The DNA for the CDR3 is TGTGCCAGCGGGCGGACAGGGGGATCGGCAACTAATGAAAAACTGTTTTTT. It specifies CASGRTGGSATNEKLFF.

This chain connects TRBV28 to TRBJ1-5, with D maybe TRBD1 (6 bases). There are 17 residues in the CDR3. Germline V lookup: CDR1 MDHEN, CDR2 SYDVKM. V lost 4 bases and J 4 bases, leaving 20 bases between the germline ends. CDR3 in DNA: TGTGCCAGCAGTTCTGGGGCCGGGGGGCCGAGAAATCAGCCCCAGCATTTT. Translated, it gives CASSSGAGGPRNQPQHF.

V usage is TRBV28 and J usage is TRBJ1-5; 9 nucleotides align to TRBD1. V shed 5 bases, J shed 4 bases, and the junction held 15 bases outside the gene matches. Germline V lookup: CDR1 MDHEN, CDR2 SYDVKM. The CDR3 length is 18 residues. The CDR3 is CASSHIPGQGSGNQPQHF. The CDR3, as DNA: TGTGCCAGCAGTCATATACCGGGACAGGGTTCGGGGAATCAGCCCCAGCATTTT.

The rearrangement uses TRBV5-4 and TRBJ2-1, with 11 bases identical to TRBD2. With 0 bases clipped from V and 6 bases from J, the junction kept 2 bases outside the gene matches. Germline CDR1 SGHNT, CDR2 YYREEE (reference sequence). The length of the CDR3 is 15 residues. The CDR3 coding sequence is TGTGCCAGCAGCTTGGAAGGGACTAGCGGCAATGAGCAGTTCTTC. Its protein is CASSLEGTSGNEQFF.

In DNA, the CDR3 is TGTGCCAGCAGCTGGCAGGGGATAGATACGCAGTATTTT. It translates to CASSWQGIDTQYF. The chain combines TRBV13 with TRBJ2-3; D is perhaps TRBD1 (6 bases). V was clipped by 4 bases and J by 5 bases, with 10 bases between them. Per the germline V gene, CDR1 is PRHDT and CDR2 is FYEKMQ (reference sequence). The CDR3 has 13 amino acids.

This chain links TRBV4-1 with TRBJ1-4; no firm D call. The length of the CDR3 is 15 residues. Trimming left V 4 bases short and J 2 bases short, with 11 bases between. CDR1 is MGHRA, CDR2 YSYEKL, per germline. CDR3 sequence (DNA): TGCGCCAGCAGCCGGCCGGGAGGGACTAATGAAAAACTGTTTTTT. Its translation: CASSRPGGTNEKLFF.

This chain links TRBV27 with TRBJ2-2, with D hard to call. This CDR3 spans 13 amino acids. Deletions cut 6 bases from V and 8 bases from J, with 13 bases between. Germline loops: CDR1 MNHEY, CDR2 SMNVEV (reference sequence). In DNA form, the CDR3 reads TGTGCCAGCAGCCGCCTATATGCTGGGGAGCTGTTTTTT. The encoded protein is CASSRLYAGELFF.

The chain carries TRBV5-1 and TRBJ2-5; 7 bases agree with TRBD1. Germline V gene sequence: CDR1 SGHRS, CDR2 YFSETQ. The CDR3 contains 14 residues. Germline trimming cut 1 base from V and 9 bases from J; bases unmatched to any gene: 9. The CDR3 sequence is CASSLPGQPSAQYF. CDR3 nucleotide sequence: TGCGCCAGCAGCTTGCCGGGACAGCCCTCGGCCCAGTACTTC. Looking up the rest from reference TRBV5-1 and TRBJ2-5 gives the full variable domain: KAGVTQTPRYLIKTRGQQVTLSCSPISGHRSVSWYQQTPGQGLQFLFEYFSETQRNKGNFPGRFSGRQFSNSRSEMNVSTLELGDSALYLCASSLPGQPSAQYFGPGTRLLVL.

The J gene is TRBJ2-3, the V gene TRBV18; 8 nucleotides line up with TRBD2. Germline-derived CDR1 and CDR2 are KGHSH and LQKENI. The CDR3 length is 16 residues. V gave up 8 bases and J gave up 2 bases; unmatched junction bases: 12. CDR3 coding DNA: TGTGCCAGCGCCCCCCTAGGCGGGAGGAACACAGATACGCAGTATTTT. It encodes CASAPLGGRNTDTQYF.

The chain joins TRBV27 to TRBJ2-2, with TRBD2 identical over 11 bases. The CDR3 totals 17 residues. Germline trimming cut 4 bases from V and 4 bases from J; bases unmatched to any gene: 8. Per the germline V gene, CDR1 is MNHEY and CDR2 is SMNVEV (reference sequence). The CDR3 nucleotides are TGTGCCAGCAGTTCCCCTCGGCTAGCGGGAGGCACCGGGGAGCTGTTTTTT. Its protein is CASSSPRLAGGTGELFF.

V is TRBV28 and J is TRBJ1-5, with 7 nucleotides matching TRBD1. The V gene end was trimmed by 5 bases and the J gene end by 4 bases; junction bases not matched to a gene: 8. CDR3 size: 15 residues. From germline, CDR1 is MDHEN and CDR2 SYDVKM. As DNA, the CDR3 is TGTGCCAGCAGTATCCAACAGGGGAGTAATCAGCCCCAGCATTTT. Translated: CASSIQQGSNQPQHF.

The V and J genes are TRBV19 and TRBJ1-2; tentative D call: TRBD1 (5 bases). The CDR3 is made up of 14 amino acids. Deletions cut 4 bases from V and 5 bases from J, with 14 bases between. Germline CDR1 reads LNHDA; CDR2 reads SQIVND (reference sequence). CDR3 in DNA: TGTGCCAGTAGTAGAGGGGCAGGCACATATGGCTACACCTTC. Encoded protein: CASSRGAGTYGYTF.

This sequence joins TRBV30 and TRBJ1-1; D unresolved. Trimming stripped 5 bases from V and 10 bases from J, with 20 bases between. Germline CDR1 GTSNPN, CDR2 SVGIG (reference sequence). This CDR3 has 13 amino acids. For the CDR3, the DNA is TGTGCCTGGGGGGAGGAGGTATCTGGGTTAGCTTTCTTT. Residues: CAWGEEVSGLAFF.

The rearrangement links TRBV5-1 to TRBJ2-1; weak D call: TRBD2 (5 bases). Germline CDR1 and CDR2: SGHRS and YFSETQ. The CDR3 covers 14 residues. The V end was cut by 0 bases, the J end by 4 bases, with 8 bases between. The CDR3 region is CASSLESGYNEQFF. The DNA for the CDR3 is TGCGCCAGCAGCTTGGAGAGCGGTTACAATGAGCAGTTCTTC.

Details on this clone: One junction end disagrees with the germline gene, perhaps due to a read error. The V and J genes are TRBV7-9 and TRBJ1-2; tentative D call: TRBD1 (5 bases). Germline lookup yields CDR1 SEHNR and CDR2 FQNEAQ (reference sequence). The CDR3 sequence is 13 residues long. For the CDR3, the DNA is TGTGCCAGCAGCTTAGCAGGGGACTACGGCTACACCTTC. Residues: CASSLAGDYGYTF.

This chain joins TRBV2 and TRBJ2-3; 7 positions agree with TRBD2. The ends lost 7 bases at V and 4 bases at J; junction bases unmatched: 8. Looked up from germline, CDR1 is SNHLY and CDR2 is FYNNEI. This CDR3 contains 14 residues. The DNA for the CDR3 is TGTGCCAGCATGATGGGCGGGGGTGCAGATACGCAGTATTTT. This translates into CASMMGGGADTQYF.

The chain joins TRBV11-3 to TRBJ2-7, with TRBD1 matching 9 bases. CDR3 length: 17 amino acids. The V gene end was trimmed by 5 bases and the J gene end by 3 bases; junction bases not matched to a gene: 14. Germline assignment: CDR1 SGHNT and CDR2 YENEEA. CDR3 bases: TGTGCCAGCAGCCTGGGACAGGGACCTTCAGGGGACTACGAGCAGTACTTC. This gives the protein CASSLGQGPSGDYEQYF.

This CDR3 is CASSSDVSGANVLTF. Written as DNA, the CDR3 is TGTGCCAGCAGCTCAGACGTATCTGGGGCCAACGTCCTGACTTTC. This sequence joins TRBV5-4 and TRBJ2-6; no clear D. V gave up 3 bases and J gave up 1 base, with 8 bases separating them. CDR1 is SGHNT, CDR2 YYREEE, per germline (reference sequence). This CDR3 region has 15 residues.

This rearrangement joins TRBV28 to TRBJ2-7; TRBD1 matches at 7 bases. The V gene's germline CDR1 is MDHEN and CDR2 SYDVKM. The CDR3 extends over 14 amino acids. V trimming: 7 bases; J trimming: 2 bases; junction bases outside the gene matches: 8. The CDR3 sequence: CASTQGGPAYEQYF. The CDR3 DNA reads TGTGCCAGCACCCAAGGGGGCCCTGCCTACGAGCAGTACTTC.

The chain combines TRBV2 with TRBJ2-3; D gene uncertain. This CDR3 is 10 amino acids long. Germline V gives CDR1 SNHLY, CDR2 FYNNEI. The germline V and J ends were trimmed by 5 bases and 6 bases, with 3 bases remaining between them. Written as DNA, the CDR3 is TGTGCCAGCAGTATGGATACGCAGTATTTT. Its protein product is CASSMDTQYF.

Points on this clone: This sample includes further DNA sequences coding for the same CDR3. The chain employs TRBV2 and TRBJ2-7, with D hard to call. V was clipped by 1 base and J by 4 bases, with 5 bases between them. The CDR3 sequence is 12 residues long. CDR1 is SNHLY and CDR2 is FYNNEI in the germline V gene. The CDR3 sequence: CASSEVAYEQYF. The CDR3 coding sequence is TGTGCCAGCAGTGAAGTTGCGTACGAGCAGTACTTC.

This rearrangement joins TRBV11-3 to TRBJ2-7; 11 nucleotides align to TRBD2. The CDR3 totals 15 residues. V was clipped by 5 bases and J by 0 bases; unmatched bases: 3. Per germline, CDR1 SGHNT and CDR2 YENEEA. This CDR3 reads CASSPSGGSSYEQYF. In nucleotides, the CDR3 is TGTGCCAGCAGCCCTAGCGGGGGGAGCTCCTACGAGCAGTACTTC. The variable domain in full, completed from reference TRBV11-3 and TRBJ2-7, reads EAGVVQSPRYKIIEKKQPVAFWCNPISGHNTLYWYLQNLGQGPELLIRYENEEAVDDSQLPKDRFSAERLKGVDSTLKIQPAELGDSAVYLCASSPSGGSSYEQYFGPGTRLTVT.

J is TRBJ1-3 and V is TRBV6-5; possibly TRBD1 for D (6 bases). Germline CDR1 MNHEY, CDR2 SVGAGI. The CDR3 spans 15 residues. V lost 8 bases to trimming and J lost 2 bases, with 16 bases between them. The chain's CDR3 is CASSKGGAAGNTIYF. The CDR3 coding sequence is TGTGCCAGCTCCAAGGGGGGGGCGGCTGGAAACACCATATATTTT.

The V and J genes are TRBV7-3 and TRBJ1-3; maybe TRBD1 (6 bases). This CDR3 contains 17 residues. Germline CDR1 and CDR2: SGHTA and FQGTGA. Trimming stripped 2 bases from V and 4 bases from J, with 18 bases between. CDR3 in DNA: TGTGCCAGCAGCTTATGGTTTCGGGTAACAGGGGGAAACACCATATATTTT. This sequence encodes CASSLWFRVTGGNTIYF.

This chain's CDR3 is CASSLALVGTEAFF. For the CDR3, the DNA is TGTGCCAGCAGCTTAGCCCTAGTAGGAACTGAAGCTTTCTTT. The chain couples TRBV7-9 to TRBJ1-1; D gene unclear. Germline CDR1 reads SEHNR; CDR2 reads FQNEAQ (reference sequence). With 0 bases removed from V and 5 bases from J, the gap between germline ends came to 10 bases. This CDR3 has 14 residues.

This sequence joins TRBV18 and TRBJ2-5; D gene ambiguous. Trimming took 3 bases from V and 3 from J, leaving 8 bases between them. CDR1 is KGHSH, CDR2 LQKENI, per germline. The CDR3 consists of 13 residues. The CDR3 loop reads CASSPNQKETQYF. CDR3 bases: TGTGCCAGCTCACCGAACCAGAAAGAGACCCAGTACTTC.

The chain recombines TRBV5-1 with TRBJ2-1, with TRBD1 matching over 8 bases. Germline assignment: CDR1 SGHRS and CDR2 YFSETQ. Unmatched junction bases numbered 3, after V lost 1 base and J lost 0 bases. The length of the CDR3 is 16 residues. The CDR3 nucleotides read TGCGCCAGCAGCTTGATGACAGGGGTCTCCTACAATGAGCAGTTCTTC. The encoded protein is CASSLMTGVSYNEQFF.

This rearrangement joins TRBV14 to TRBJ1-4; weak D call: TRBD1 (5 bases). The CDR3 consists of 16 residues. Germline CDR1 is SGHDN and CDR2 is FVKESK. Trimming removed 2 bases from V and 5 bases from J, with 15 bases in between. CDR3 amino acids: CASSQRAGTGNEKLFF. CDR3 nucleotides: TGTGCCAGCAGCCAACGAGCCGGGACGGGCAATGAAAAACTGTTTTTT.

In this sample, this clone turned up once. The DNA of the CDR3 is TGTGCCAGCTCACCGCTTATGGCGGGAGATTCTGATGAGCAGTTCTTC. This codes for CASSPLMAGDSDEQFF. This sequence joins TRBV18 and TRBJ2-1; TRBD2 aligns across 7 bases. This CDR3 spans 16 amino acids. Germline CDR1 is KGHSH and CDR2 is LQKENI. J gave up 8 bases and V 3 bases, and 13 bases lay outside the gene matches.